This TCR beta chain was obtained from a study of T cell responses to AZD1222 COVID-19 vaccine. Study observations and caveats: Spike-specific TCR repertoires showed rising breadth and depth after two AZD1222 doses. Among spike-specific TCRs, nearly half reportedly target unmutated variant regions.

Here immunoSEQ multiplex PCR was the method, and the copy in TCRdb shows in-frame clones only, minus some. The top ten hold approximately 1.9% of the sample, which has roughly 180,000 clones, nearly 95% seen once. The V and J ends lost 3 bases and 1 base respectively, with 10 bases between them. The CDR3 has 15 amino acids. Germline V lookup: CDR1 KGHSH, CDR2 LQKENI. Comment on this clone: Its specificity is not known.

This chain joins TRBV18 and TRBJ2-1, with D possibly being TRBD1 (5 bases). The sequenced sample was peripheral blood, obtained 28 days after the second AZD1222 dose. The source of this sequence is an adult who received the AZD1222 COVID-19 vaccine. The CDR3 region has the DNA TGTGCCAGCTCACCGCCAGGGCTGTCCTACAATGAGCAGTTCTTC. It codes for CASSPPGLSYNEQFF.